The 23 T cell receptor beta chains in this list originate from one sample, sequenced in a study of metastatic and nonmetastatic thyroid tumors. Thyroid surgery was performed in patients who had received no treatment beforehand. TCRdb used MiXCR to call clones anew from the PCR reads. The sample gives some 36,000 clones, roughly 17% of which show up once; 6.2% is in the top ten. What was sequenced was blood. Every receptor here comes from a male donor with papillary thyroid cancer or a benign thyroid nodule (not recorded which). Some clones in this sample may be carry-over from other donors' samples.

This clone was seen at least ten times. The chain combines TRBV16 with TRBJ2-7; D tentatively reads TRBD1 or TRBD2 (5 bases each). V was shortened by 6 bases and J by 7 bases, with 28 bases between the two germline ends. Germline-derived CDR1 and CDR2 are KGHSY and FQNENV. The CDR3 length is 17 residues. CDR3 coding DNA: TGTGCCAGCAGTTCCACAAGGGGCGCAACTATTTCGGGGGAGCAGTACTTC. Translating gives CASSSTRGATISGEQYF.

V usage is TRBV4-2 and J usage is TRBJ2-7, with D unclear. The CDR3 runs to 13 residues. The germline V gene has CDR1 LGHNA and CDR2 YNFKEQ. Trimming removed 3 bases from V and 6 bases from J, with 12 bases in between. The CDR3, as DNA: TGTGCCAGCAGCCAGGTGACCAGCTCCGAGCAGTACTTC. It is translated as CASSQVTSSEQYF.

This clone was seen ten or more times. The rearrangement links TRBV15 to TRBJ2-7; D is ambiguous. Trimming pared 1 base from V and 0 bases from J, leaving 16 bases between. Germline values: CDR1 LNHNV, CDR2 YYDKDF (reference sequence). The CDR3 spans 17 residues. CDR3 in amino acids: CATSRGYGSQSSYEQYF. In DNA form, the CDR3 reads TGTGCCACCAGCAGAGGGTACGGCAGCCAGAGCTCCTACGAGCAGTACTTC.

This clone was seen a handful of times. At one of its ends the junction is not consistent with the germline gene, which may arise from a read error. The J gene is TRBJ1-5, the V gene TRBV19; D call uncertain. The germline V gene encodes CDR1 LNHDA and CDR2 SQIVND (reference sequence). This CDR3 comprises 15 residues. As DNA, the CDR3 is TGTGCCAGTAGTATGCGCCGTTATAGCAATCAGCCCCAGCACTTT. Translated, it gives CASSMRRYSNQPQHF.

CDR3 DNA sequence: TGTGCCAGCAGGGTGACAGCTGAAGCTTTCTTT. Its translation: CASRVTAEAFF. The rearrangement uses TRBV6-2 or TRBV6-3 and TRBJ1-1, with TRBD1 as a possible D gene (5 bases). V was shortened by 6 bases and J by 6 bases, with 8 bases between the two germline ends. This CDR3 is built from 11 residues. Germline V lookup: CDR1 MNHEY, CDR2 SVGEGT.

This clone occurred many times. The chain joins TRBV19 to TRBJ2-3, with D tentatively TRBD1 or TRBD2 (5 bases each). With 3 bases removed from V and 2 bases from J, the gap between germline ends came to 9 bases. This CDR3 is 14 amino acids long. Germline CDR1 and CDR2: LNHDA and SQIVND (reference sequence). In DNA form, the CDR3 reads TGTGCCAGTAGTATTTGGGGGTCCACAGATACGCAGTATTTT. It specifies CASSIWGSTDTQYF.

This clone occurred many times. The chain employs TRBV13 and TRBJ1-1; no reliable D call. There are 13 residues in the CDR3. With 0 bases removed from V and 3 bases from J, the gap between germline ends came to 5 bases. Germline loops: CDR1 PRHDT, CDR2 FYEKMQ (reference sequence). CDR3 sequence (DNA): TGTGCCAGCAGCTTAGGTGGGGACACTGAAGCTTTCTTT. It translates to CASSLGGDTEAFF.

This clone was picked up one time. One base away lies a much larger clone, so this may be a sequencing read error. The rearrangement joins TRBV14 to TRBJ2-5; a weak D match, TRBD1 (6 bases). Germline V gene sequence: CDR1 SGHDN, CDR2 FVKESK. The CDR3 totals 14 residues. The CDR3 loop is CASSLITGFETHYF. The CDR3 bases are TGTGCTAGCAGCCTCATTACAGGGTTTGAGACCCATTACTTC.

A note on this clone: One end of the junction fails to match germline, which may point to a read error. This chain links TRBV9 with TRBJ1-5; D is perhaps TRBD1 (5 bases). The germline V gene has CDR1 SGDLS and CDR2 YYNGEE. The CDR3 length is 14 residues. In nucleotides, the CDR3 is TGTACCAGCAGTCCCGCCAGGGTTGGTCAGCCCCAGCATTTT. This codes for CTSSPARVGQPQHF.

The chain joins TRBV27 to TRBJ2-7, with 7 bases lining up with TRBD1. With 5 bases clipped from V and 6 bases from J, the junction kept 4 bases outside the gene matches. The CDR3 is made up of 12 amino acids. Germline loops: CDR1 MNHEY, CDR2 SMNVEV (reference sequence). The DNA of the CDR3 is TGTGCCAGCAGTCTCAACAGGGGCGAGCAGTACTTC. Its protein is CASSLNRGEQYF.

This clone was counted many times. J is TRBJ2-5 and V is TRBV7-9; D unclear. V was trimmed by 2 bases and J by 2 bases, leaving 6 bases between them. CDR3 length: 13 residues. Germline-derived CDR1 and CDR2 are SEHNR and FQNEAQ (reference sequence). DNA for the CDR3: TGTGCCAGCAGCTTACCACCACAAGAGACCCAGTACTTC. Its protein is CASSLPPQETQYF. The whole variable domain, remainder taken from reference TRBV7-9 and TRBJ2-5, is DTGVSQNPRHKITKRGQNVTFRCDPISEHNRLYWYRQTLGQGPEFLTYFQNEAQLEKSRLLSDRFSAERPKGSFSTLEIQRTEQGDSAMYLCASSLPPQETQYFGPGTRLLVL.

By share, this clone counts as medium-sized. The sample carries other DNA sequences with the same CDR3. The V gene is TRBV6-1, the J gene TRBJ1-2, with TRBD1 matching 11 bases. The V and J ends lost 6 bases and 4 bases, in that order; junction bases with no gene match: 4. Germline values: CDR1 MNHNS, CDR2 SASEGT. This CDR3 has 14 amino acids. The CDR3 protein is CASSGTGGFYGYTF. Written as DNA, the CDR3 is TGTGCCAGCAGCGGGACAGGGGGGTTCTATGGCTACACCTTC.

The CDR3 loop is CASIAPWTGGVTGELFF. CDR3 in DNA: TGTGCCAGCATTGCCCCCTGGACAGGGGGTGTCACCGGGGAGCTGTTTTTT. The chain links TRBV25-1 to TRBJ2-2, with 10 positions matching TRBD1. The CDR3 is 17 amino acids. Germline values: CDR1 MGHDK, CDR2 SYGVNS. The J segment lost 4 bases and the V segment lost 7 bases, leaving 12 bases of the junction unmatched.

In its sample, this clone was seen many times. This clone may be a read error of a much larger clone one base away. The CDR3 DNA follows: TGTGCCAGCAGCCTCGGGGCCGGTAGCACTGAAGCTTTCTTT. Protein product: CASSLGAGSTEAFF. The chain recombines TRBV12-3 or TRBV12-4 with TRBJ1-1, with a tentative D call TRBD1 (5 bases). The V and J ends lost 6 bases and 4 bases respectively, with 15 bases between them. This CDR3 has 14 amino acids.

This clone was seen ten or more times. The V call is TRBV29-1, the J call TRBJ2-7; perhaps TRBD2 as D (6 bases). CDR1 and CDR2 (germline): SQVTM, ANQGSEA. The CDR3 length is 14 residues. V lost 5 bases and J lost 5, with 19 bases in between. The CDR3 protein is CSVSPSGVVDEQYF. The CDR3 DNA follows: TGCAGCGTTTCTCCTTCGGGAGTGGTGGACGAGCAGTACTTC.

There are many counts of this clone. The chain recombines TRBV9 with TRBJ2-1, with 7 bases lining up with TRBD2. The CDR3 is 16 residues long. V dropped 3 bases and J dropped 4; count of bases not matched to a gene: 10. CDR1 and CDR2 (germline): SGDLS, YYNGEE. The CDR3 region is CASSGLSGLPYNEQFF. In DNA, the CDR3 is TGTGCCAGCAGCGGGCTATCGGGACTACCTTACAATGAGCAGTTCTTC.

The V and J genes are TRBV20-1 and TRBJ2-1; TRBD2 agrees at 12 bases. Germline V CDR1 and CDR2: DFQATT, SNEGSKA (reference sequence). The CDR3 runs to 15 residues. V gave up 4 bases and J gave up 12 bases; unmatched junction bases: 13. CDR3 protein: CSAIPGASGRVVQFF. In nucleotides, the CDR3 is TGCAGTGCTATCCCTGGCGCTAGCGGGAGGGTGGTGCAGTTCTTC.

This clone was counted at least ten times. The J gene is TRBJ2-7, the V gene TRBV6-1; TRBD2 matches 7 bases. The CDR3 has 12 residues. The V and J ends lost 8 bases and 3 bases, in that order; junction bases with no gene match: 4. The germline V gene encodes CDR1 MNHNS and CDR2 SASEGT. The CDR3 nucleotides read TGTGCCAGCCGGGGGGTCTACTACGAGCAGTACTTC. Protein: CASRGVYYEQYF.

This clone was seen ten or more times. The J gene is TRBJ2-3, the V gene TRBV3-1, with 7 bases lining up with TRBD2. V lost 5 bases, J lost 4 bases, and 3 bases stayed unmatched. The CDR3 length is 13 residues. Germline-derived CDR1 and CDR2 are LGHDT and YNNKEL (reference sequence). CDR3 DNA sequence: TGTGCCAGCAGCTCTACTAGCGCAGATACGCAGTATTTT. Encoded protein: CASSSTSADTQYF.

This chain joins TRBV4-1 and TRBJ1-2; D is perhaps TRBD1 (5 bases). V shed 0 bases and J shed 4 bases, with 9 bases lying between them. The germline CDR1 and CDR2 sequences are MGHRA and YSYEKL. This CDR3 has 14 residues. The CDR3 spells CASSQDQGFYGYTF. The DNA of the CDR3 is TGCGCCAGCAGCCAAGATCAGGGCTTCTATGGCTACACCTTC.

To note about this clone: A read error may produce the germline difference seen at one junction end. The chain has TRBV7-9 and TRBJ2-7, with TRBD1 identical over 8 bases. The CDR3 extends over 13 amino acids. Germline CDR1 is SEHNR and CDR2 is FQNEAQ (reference sequence). CDR3 coding DNA: TGTGCCAGCTCGACAGGGGAAGCTTACGATCAGTACTTC. This encodes CASSTGEAYDQYF.

This clone was counted ten times or more. This chain joins TRBV3-1 and TRBJ2-2; TRBD2 aligns across 12 bases. V was pared by 5 bases and J by 4 bases, with 5 bases of the junction left unmatched. CDR3 length: 16 residues. Germline CDR1 and CDR2: LGHDT and YNNKEL (reference sequence). DNA of the CDR3: TGTGCCAGCAGCTTCCTAGCGGGGGGGCGCACCGGGGAGCTGTTTTTT. Residues: CASSFLAGGRTGELFF.

A few counts support this clone. In DNA form, the CDR3 reads TGTGCCAGCAGCCTTCATAGCAATCAGCCCCAGCATTTT. Encoded protein: CASSLHSNQPQHF. This rearrangement joins TRBV27 to TRBJ1-5; D not resolved. There are 13 residues in the CDR3. Trimming removed 6 bases from V and 0 bases from J, with 6 bases in between. The germline CDR1 and CDR2 sequences are MNHEY and SMNVEV (reference sequence).